The clone carrying this TCR beta chain showed up just a few times. The use of a sample-barcoded 5' primer and a J-beta primer mix characterized a second PCR of roughly 6 to 12 cycles. In TCRdb, the 5' RACE reads were re-called with MiXCR into one record per CDR3 protein. This table holds around 1.5 million distinct CDR3 sequences, roughly 32% found once. The data derive from a study of blood T cells in healthy people across ages. The study recruited healthy Caucasian donors from Russia who were aged roughly 6 to 90. For every donor, a draw yielded around 10 milliliters of peripheral blood. Total RNA extraction produced at least 6 micrograms (per sample) for the study. Sequenced input: blood. This clonotype originated in a woman in her twenties or thirties in good health.

CDR3 nucleotides: TGTGCCACCAGTGGAAGGGTTAGCGGAGAGACCCAGTACTTC. It encodes CATSGRVSGETQYF. The chain couples TRBV24-1 to TRBJ2-5; the D gene is possibly TRBD2 (6 bases). This CDR3 has 14 residues. Trimming took 5 bases from V and 4 from J, leaving 13 bases between them. From germline, CDR1 is KGHDR and CDR2 SFDVKD.